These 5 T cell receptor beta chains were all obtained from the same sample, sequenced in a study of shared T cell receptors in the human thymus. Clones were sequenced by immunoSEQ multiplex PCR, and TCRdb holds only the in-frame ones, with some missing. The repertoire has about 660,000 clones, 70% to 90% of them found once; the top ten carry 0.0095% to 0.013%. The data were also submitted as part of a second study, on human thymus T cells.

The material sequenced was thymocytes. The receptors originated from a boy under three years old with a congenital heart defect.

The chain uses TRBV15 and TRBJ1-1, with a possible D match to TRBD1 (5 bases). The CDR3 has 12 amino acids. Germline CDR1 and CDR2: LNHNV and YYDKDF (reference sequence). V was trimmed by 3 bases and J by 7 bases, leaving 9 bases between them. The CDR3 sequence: CATSRRGGEAFF. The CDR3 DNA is TGTGCCACCAGCAGGCGGGGGGGTGAAGCTTTCTTT. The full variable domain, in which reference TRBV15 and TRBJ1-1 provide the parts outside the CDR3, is DAMVIQNPRYQVTQFGKPVTLSCSQTLNHNVMYWYQQKSSQAPKLLFHYYDKDFNNEADTPDNFQSRRPNTSFCFLDIRSPGLGDTAMYLCATSRRGGEAFFGQGTRLTVV.

The CDR3 nucleotides are TGTGCCAGCAGCGCGGGGATTGCTGGAAACACCATATATTTT. Translated: CASSAGIAGNTIYF. The chain employs TRBV27 and TRBJ1-3; D gene ambiguous. CDR1 is MNHEY and CDR2 is SMNVEV in the germline V gene (reference sequence). This CDR3 contains 14 residues. Between the trimmed V and J ends, which lost 6 bases and 2 bases, there was a span of 11 bases.

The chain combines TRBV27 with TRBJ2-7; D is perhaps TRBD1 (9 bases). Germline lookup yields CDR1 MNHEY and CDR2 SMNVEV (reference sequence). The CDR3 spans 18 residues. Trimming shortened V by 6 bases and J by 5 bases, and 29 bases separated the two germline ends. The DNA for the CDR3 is TGTGCCAGCAGCGACTCTGACAGGGGGGCGGGAGGCCCCAACGAGCAGTACTTC. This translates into CASSDSDRGAGGPNEQYF.

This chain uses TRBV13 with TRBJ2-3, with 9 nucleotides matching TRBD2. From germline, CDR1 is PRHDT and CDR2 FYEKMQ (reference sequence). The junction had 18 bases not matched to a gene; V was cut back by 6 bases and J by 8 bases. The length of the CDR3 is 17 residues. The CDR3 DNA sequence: TGTGCCAGCAGTCGAACGAGGGGGCGGGAGGGCCTCGGTACGCAGTATTTT. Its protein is CASSRTRGREGLGTQYF.

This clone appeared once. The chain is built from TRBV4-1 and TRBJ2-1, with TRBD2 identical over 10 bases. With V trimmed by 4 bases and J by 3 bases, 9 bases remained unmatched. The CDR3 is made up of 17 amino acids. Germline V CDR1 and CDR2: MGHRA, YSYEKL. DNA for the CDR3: TGCGCCAGCAGCCCCGGACTAGCGGTTAAGAACTACAATGAGCAGTTCTTC. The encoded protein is CASSPGLAVKNYNEQFF.